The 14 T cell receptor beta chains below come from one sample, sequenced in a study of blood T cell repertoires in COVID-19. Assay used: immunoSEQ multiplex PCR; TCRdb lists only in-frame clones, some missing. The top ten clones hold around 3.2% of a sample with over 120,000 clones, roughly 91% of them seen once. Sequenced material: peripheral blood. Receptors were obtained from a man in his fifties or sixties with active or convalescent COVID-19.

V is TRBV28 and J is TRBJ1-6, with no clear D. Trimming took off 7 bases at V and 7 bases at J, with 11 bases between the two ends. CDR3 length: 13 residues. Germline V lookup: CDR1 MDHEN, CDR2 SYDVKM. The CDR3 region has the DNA TGTGCCAGCAAACTCCCGCAAAATTCACCCCTCCACTTT. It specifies CASKLPQNSPLHF.

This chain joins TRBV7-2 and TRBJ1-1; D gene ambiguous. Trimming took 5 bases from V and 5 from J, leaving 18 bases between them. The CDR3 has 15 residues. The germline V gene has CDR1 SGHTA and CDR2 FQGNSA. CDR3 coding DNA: TGTGCCAGCAGCACCCGACCGTCCTCGGGAACTGAAGCTTTCTTT. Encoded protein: CASSTRPSSGTEAFF.

The CDR3 DNA reads as TGTGCCAGCTCACCGAAGGACAGGGGGAGAAGGGTTAACAATCAGCCCCAGCATTTT. Its protein is CASSPKDRGRRVNNQPQHF. V gene TRBV18 combines with J gene TRBJ1-5; 10 nucleotides align to TRBD1. V trimming: 3 bases; J trimming: 3 bases; junction bases outside the gene matches: 14. The CDR3 runs 19 residues. The germline V gene encodes CDR1 KGHSH and CDR2 LQKENI.

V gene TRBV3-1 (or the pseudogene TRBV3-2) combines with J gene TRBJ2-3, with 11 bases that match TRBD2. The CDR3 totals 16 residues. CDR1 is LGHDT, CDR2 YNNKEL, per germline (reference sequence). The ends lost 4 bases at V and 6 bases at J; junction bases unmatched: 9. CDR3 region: CASSPLLAGGLDTQYF. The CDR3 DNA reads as TGTGCCAGCAGCCCCCTGTTAGCGGGGGGGCTTGATACGCAGTATTTT.

The CDR3 nucleotides read TGTGCCAGCAGGACACAGGGGGCTGGCAATCAGCCCCAGCATTTT. As protein: CASRTQGAGNQPQHF. This rearrangement joins TRBV27 to TRBJ1-5, with 9 bases matching TRBD1. Germline lookup yields CDR1 MNHEY and CDR2 SMNVEV (reference sequence). The J segment lost 2 bases and the V segment lost 6 bases, leaving 5 bases of the junction unmatched. The CDR3 has 15 amino acids.

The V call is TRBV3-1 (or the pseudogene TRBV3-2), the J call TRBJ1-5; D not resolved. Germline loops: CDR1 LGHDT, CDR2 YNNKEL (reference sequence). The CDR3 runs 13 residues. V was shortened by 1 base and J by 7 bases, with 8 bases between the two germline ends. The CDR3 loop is CASSQVLRQPQHF. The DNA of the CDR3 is TGTGCCAGCAGCCAAGTATTACGGCAGCCCCAGCATTTT.

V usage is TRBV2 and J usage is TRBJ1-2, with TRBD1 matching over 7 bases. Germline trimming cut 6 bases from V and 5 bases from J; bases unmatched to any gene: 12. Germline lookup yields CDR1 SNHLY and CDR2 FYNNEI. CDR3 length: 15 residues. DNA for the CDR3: TGTGCCAGCAGGCCGGGACAGTCACGGGGTTATGGCTACACCTTC. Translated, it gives CASRPGQSRGYGYTF.

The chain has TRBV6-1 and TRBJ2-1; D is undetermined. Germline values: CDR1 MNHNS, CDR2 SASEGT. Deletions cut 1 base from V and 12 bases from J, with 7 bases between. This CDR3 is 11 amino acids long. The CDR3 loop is CASSEEYGQFF. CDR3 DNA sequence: TGTGCCAGCAGTGAAGAATACGGGCAGTTCTTC.

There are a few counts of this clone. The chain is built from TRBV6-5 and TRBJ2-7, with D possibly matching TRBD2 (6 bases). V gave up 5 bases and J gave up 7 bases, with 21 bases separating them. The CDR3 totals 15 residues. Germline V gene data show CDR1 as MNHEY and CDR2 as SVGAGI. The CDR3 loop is CASSQGSVDGGEQYF. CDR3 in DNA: TGTGCCAGCAGTCAGGGTTCGGTAGACGGGGGAGAGCAGTACTTC.

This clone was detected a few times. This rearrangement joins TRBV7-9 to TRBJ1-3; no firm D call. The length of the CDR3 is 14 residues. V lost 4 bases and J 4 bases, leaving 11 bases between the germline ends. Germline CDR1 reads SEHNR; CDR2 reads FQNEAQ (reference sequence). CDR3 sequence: CASSSHRLGNTIYF. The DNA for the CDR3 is TGTGCCAGCAGCTCCCATAGATTGGGAAACACCATATATTTT.

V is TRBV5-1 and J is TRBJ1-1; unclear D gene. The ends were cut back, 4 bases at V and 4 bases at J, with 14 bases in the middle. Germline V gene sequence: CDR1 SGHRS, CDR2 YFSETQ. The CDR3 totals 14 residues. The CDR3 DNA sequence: TGCGCCAGCAGCCCCACTCCGGGGAGCACTGAAGCTTTCTTT. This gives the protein CASSPTPGSTEAFF. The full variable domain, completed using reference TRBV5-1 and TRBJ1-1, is KAGVTQTPRYLIKTRGQQVTLSCSPISGHRSVSWYQQTPGQGLQFLFEYFSETQRNKGNFPGRFSGRQFSNSRSEMNVSTLELGDSALYLCASSPTPGSTEAFFGQGTRLTVV.

The CDR3 loop reads CASSLAGTAYEQYF. Written as DNA, the CDR3 is TGTGCCAGCAGTTTAGCGGGAACTGCCTACGAGCAGTACTTC. The chain is built from TRBV28 and TRBJ2-7, with D perhaps matching TRBD2 (6 bases). The germline V and J ends were trimmed by 2 bases and 2 bases, with 10 bases remaining between them. This CDR3 comprises 14 residues. Germline CDR1 MDHEN, CDR2 SYDVKM.

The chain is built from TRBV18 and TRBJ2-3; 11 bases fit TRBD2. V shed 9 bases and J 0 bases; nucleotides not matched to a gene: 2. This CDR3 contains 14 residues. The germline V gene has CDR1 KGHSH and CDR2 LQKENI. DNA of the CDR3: TGTGCCAGTGGGACTAGCGGAAGCACAGATACGCAGTATTTT. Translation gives CASGTSGSTDTQYF.

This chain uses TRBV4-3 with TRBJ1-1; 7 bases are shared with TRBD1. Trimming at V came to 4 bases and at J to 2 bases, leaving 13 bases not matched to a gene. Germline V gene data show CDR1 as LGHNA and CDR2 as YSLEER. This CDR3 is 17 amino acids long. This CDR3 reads CASSPSAVGQLNTEAFF. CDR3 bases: TGCGCCAGCAGCCCCTCAGCGGTGGGACAGCTTAACACTGAAGCTTTCTTT.